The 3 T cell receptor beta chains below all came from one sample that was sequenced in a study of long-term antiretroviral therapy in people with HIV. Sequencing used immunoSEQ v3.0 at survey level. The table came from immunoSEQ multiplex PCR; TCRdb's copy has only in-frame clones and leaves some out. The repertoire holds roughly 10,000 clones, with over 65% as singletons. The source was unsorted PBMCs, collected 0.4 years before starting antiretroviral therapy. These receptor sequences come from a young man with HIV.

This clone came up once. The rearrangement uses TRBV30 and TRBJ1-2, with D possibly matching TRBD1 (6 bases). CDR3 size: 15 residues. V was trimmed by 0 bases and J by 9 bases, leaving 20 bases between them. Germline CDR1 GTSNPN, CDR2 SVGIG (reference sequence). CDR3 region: CAWSVRGTGVMSYTF. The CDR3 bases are TGTGCCTGGAGTGTAAGGGGGACCGGGGTAATGAGCTACACCTTC.

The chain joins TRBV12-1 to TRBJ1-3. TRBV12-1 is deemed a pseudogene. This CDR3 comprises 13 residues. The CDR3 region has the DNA TGTGCCAGCAGCTACTCGGACGGAAACACCATATATTTT. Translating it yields CASSYSDGNTIYF.

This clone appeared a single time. The chain's CDR3 is CASSVRLANEQFF. CDR3 DNA sequence: TGTGCCAGCAGCGTACGACTAGCCAATGAGCAGTTCTTC. The chain employs TRBV7-2 and TRBJ2-1, with 7 bases matching TRBD2. CDR1 SGHTA and CDR2 FQGNSA come from the germline V gene. The CDR3 contains 13 residues. J was trimmed by 6 bases and V by 5 bases; bases with no gene match: 4.